Listed here are 7 T cell receptor beta chains from one sample, sequenced in a study of spatial heterogeneity in lung cancer. No antigen is known for these receptors. Study observations and caveats: Mutation tallies in tumors tracked expanded intratumoral alpha and beta TCR counts.

Time point indicated: sample taken at primary tumor resection. TCRdb re-analysed the 5' RACE reads in MiXCR, keeping a single row per CDR3 protein. The data hold 100,000 or so distinct CDR3 sequences, with approximately 4.4% observed a single time. The specimen comprised lung tumor tissue, sampled at surgery. These receptors were obtained from a male donor with early-stage non-small cell lung cancer.

This clonotype has ten or more counts. The chain links TRBV2 to TRBJ2-7; a possible D gene is TRBD2 (6 bases). The CDR3 runs to 15 residues. Per the germline V gene, CDR1 is SNHLY and CDR2 is FYNNEI. V gave up 6 bases and J gave up 0 bases, with 15 bases separating them. The DNA of the CDR3 is TGTGCCAGCAGCGTCGCGGGGACCTACTCCTACGAGCAGTACTTC. Its protein is CASSVAGTYSYEQYF.

This clonotype was counted many times. This chain uses TRBV28 with TRBJ2-5; D perhaps matches TRBD2 (6 bases). The CDR3 extends over 15 amino acids. CDR1 is MDHEN and CDR2 is SYDVKM in the germline V gene. V dropped 5 bases and J dropped 0 bases, with 13 bases sitting between them. The CDR3 is CASSPLSGNQETQYF. CDR3 sequence (DNA): TGTGCCAGCAGTCCACTTAGCGGTAACCAAGAGACCCAGTACTTC.

In its sample, this clonotype was seen many times. The chain uses TRBV7-6 and TRBJ2-7, with TRBD2 as a possible D gene (5 bases). The CDR3 covers 14 residues. The V end lost 2 bases, the J end lost 0 bases, and 8 bases lay between the germline ends. CDR1 and CDR2 from the germline V gene are SGHVS and FNYEAQ. The CDR3 is CASSLTRVSYEQYF. DNA of the CDR3: TGTGCCAGCAGCTTAACGCGGGTCTCCTACGAGCAGTACTTC. The full variable domain, in which reference TRBV7-6 and TRBJ2-7 provide the parts outside the CDR3, is GAGVSQSPRYKVTKRGQDVALRCDPISGHVSLYWYRQALGQGPEFLTYFNYEAQQDKSGLPNDRFSAERPEGSISTLTIQRTEQRDSAMYRCASSLTRVSYEQYFGPGTRLTVT.

This clonotype was detected many times. V is TRBV6-2 or TRBV6-3 and J is TRBJ2-6; D ambiguous. Germline CDR1 MNHEY, CDR2 SVGEGT. The CDR3 runs 14 residues. Trimming stripped 9 bases from V and 0 bases from J, with 9 bases between. Here the CDR3 DNA reads TGTGCCAGTCAGGAGAGCTCTGGGGCCAACGTCCTGACTTTC. Translating it yields CASQESSGANVLTF.

This clonotype was detected many times. The gene calls are TRBV7-9 and TRBJ2-7, with D unclear. The CDR3 is 14 amino acids. Trimming took 4 bases from V and 4 from J, leaving 14 bases between them. Per germline, CDR1 SEHNR and CDR2 FQNEAQ (reference sequence). The CDR3 protein is CASSYVGTVYEQYF. The DNA for the CDR3 is TGTGCCAGCAGCTATGTGGGAACAGTTTACGAGCAGTACTTC.

This chain's CDR3 is CASSQAVLGNEKLFF. CDR3 coding DNA: TGCGCCAGCAGCCAAGCTGTGTTAGGTAATGAAAAACTGTTTTTT. This chain joins TRBV4-1 and TRBJ1-4; D gene uncertain. This CDR3 is 15 amino acids long. Germline CDR1 reads MGHRA; CDR2 reads YSYEKL. Trimming shortened V by 1 base and J by 4 bases, and 10 bases separated the two germline ends.

This clonotype was seen ten or more times. The V gene is TRBV13, the J gene TRBJ2-3, with 7 nucleotides matching TRBD2. The CDR3 is made up of 17 amino acids. The J segment lost 1 base and the V segment lost 5 bases, leaving 12 bases of the junction unmatched. The germline V gene encodes CDR1 PRHDT and CDR2 FYEKMQ (reference sequence). The CDR3 DNA follows: TGTGCCAGCAGCCCCCAAGCGGGAACTAAAGGCACAGATACGCAGTATTTT. Its translation: CASSPQAGTKGTDTQYF.